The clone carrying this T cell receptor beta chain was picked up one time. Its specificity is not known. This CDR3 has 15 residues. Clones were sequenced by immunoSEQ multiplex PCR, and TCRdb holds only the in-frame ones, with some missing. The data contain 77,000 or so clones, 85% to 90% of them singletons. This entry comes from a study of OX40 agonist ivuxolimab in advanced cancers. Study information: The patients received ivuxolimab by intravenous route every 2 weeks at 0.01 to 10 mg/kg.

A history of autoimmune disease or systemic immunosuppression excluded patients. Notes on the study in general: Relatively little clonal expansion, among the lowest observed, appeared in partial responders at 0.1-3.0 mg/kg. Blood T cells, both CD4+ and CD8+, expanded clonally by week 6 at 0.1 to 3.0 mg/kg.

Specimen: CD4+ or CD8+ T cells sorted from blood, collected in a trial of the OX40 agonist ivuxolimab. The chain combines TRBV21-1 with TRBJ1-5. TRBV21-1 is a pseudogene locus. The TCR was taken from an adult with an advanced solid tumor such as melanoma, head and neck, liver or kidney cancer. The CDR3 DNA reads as TGTGCCAGCAGCAAAGGGGTACCCCTCAATCAGCCCCAGCATTTT. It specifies CASSKGVPLNQPQHF.